This TCR beta chain is from a study of blood T cells in healthy people across ages. Combining a sample-barcoded 5' primer with a J-beta primer mix, a second PCR ran for 7 to 11 cycles. One entry per CDR3 protein, called by TCRdb with MiXCR from the 5' RACE reads. Of about 1,800,000 distinct CDR3 sequences listed, roughly 27% are singletons. A remark on this clonotype: Its cognate antigen is unknown.

The junction had 9 bases not matched to a gene; V was cut back by 5 bases and J by 5 bases. This CDR3 spans 13 amino acids. Germline lookup yields CDR1 GTSNPN and CDR2 SVGIG (reference sequence). General study points: Older age went with lower TCR beta diversity per million T cells, in a roughly linear way.

Extraction of total RNA produced a minimum of 5.5 micrograms from each sample. Sample: blood. The chain has TRBV30 and TRBJ2-7, with TRBD1 identical over 7 bases. The receptor was isolated from a woman aged 25-40 years in good health. As DNA, the CDR3 is TGTGCCTGGGACAGGGAAAGCTTCGACGAGCAGTACTTC. Translation gives CAWDRESFDEQYF.